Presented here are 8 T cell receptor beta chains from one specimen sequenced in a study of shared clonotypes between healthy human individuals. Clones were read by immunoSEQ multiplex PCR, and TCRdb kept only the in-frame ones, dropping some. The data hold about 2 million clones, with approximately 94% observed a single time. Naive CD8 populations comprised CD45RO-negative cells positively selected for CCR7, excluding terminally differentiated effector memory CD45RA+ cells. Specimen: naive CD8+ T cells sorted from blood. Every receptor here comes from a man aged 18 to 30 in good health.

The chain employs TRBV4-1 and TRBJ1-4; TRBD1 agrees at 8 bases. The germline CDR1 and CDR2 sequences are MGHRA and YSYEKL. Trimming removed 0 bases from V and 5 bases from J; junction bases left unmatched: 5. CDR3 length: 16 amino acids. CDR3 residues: CASSQEVYRGNEKLFF. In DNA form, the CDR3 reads TGCGCCAGCAGCCAAGAAGTTTACAGGGGGAATGAAAAACTGTTTTTT.

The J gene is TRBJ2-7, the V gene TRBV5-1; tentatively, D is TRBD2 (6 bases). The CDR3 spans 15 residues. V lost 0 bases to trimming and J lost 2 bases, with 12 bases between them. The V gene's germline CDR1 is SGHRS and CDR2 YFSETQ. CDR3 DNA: TGCGCCAGCAGCTTGGATGGTAGCGGAGCCTACGAGCAGTACTTC. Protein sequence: CASSLDGSGAYEQYF.

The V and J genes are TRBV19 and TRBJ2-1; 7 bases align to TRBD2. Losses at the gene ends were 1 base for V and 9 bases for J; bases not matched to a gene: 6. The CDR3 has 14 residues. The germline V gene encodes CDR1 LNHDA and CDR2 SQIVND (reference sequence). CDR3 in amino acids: CASSIGSGVGEQFF. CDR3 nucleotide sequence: TGTGCCAGTAGTATAGGCAGCGGGGTCGGTGAGCAGTTCTTC. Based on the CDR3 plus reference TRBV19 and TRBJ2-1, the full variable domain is DGGITQSPKYLFRKEGQNVTLSCEQNLNHDAMYWYRQDPGQGLRLIYYSQIVNDFQKGDIAEGYSVSREKKESFPLTVTSAQKNPTAFYLCASSIGSGVGEQFFGPGTRLTVL.

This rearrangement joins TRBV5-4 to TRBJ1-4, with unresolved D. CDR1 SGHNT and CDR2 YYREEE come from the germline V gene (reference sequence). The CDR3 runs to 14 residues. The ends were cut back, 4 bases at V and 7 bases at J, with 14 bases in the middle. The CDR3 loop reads CASSTDIEGEKLFF. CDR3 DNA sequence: TGTGCCAGCAGCACCGACATCGAAGGTGAAAAACTGTTTTTT.

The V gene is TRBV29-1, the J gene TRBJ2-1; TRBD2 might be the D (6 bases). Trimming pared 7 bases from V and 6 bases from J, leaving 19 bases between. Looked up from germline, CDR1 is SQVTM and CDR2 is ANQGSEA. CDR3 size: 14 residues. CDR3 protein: CSGRGTPGGNEQFF. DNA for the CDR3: TGCAGCGGCCGCGGGACTCCTGGGGGCAATGAGCAGTTCTTC.

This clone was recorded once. For the CDR3, the DNA is TGTGCCAGCGGGAAACGAGGGGGCGCCGGAAACACCATATATTTT. Protein product: CASGKRGGAGNTIYF. V usage is TRBV5-4 and J usage is TRBJ1-3, with 7 bases identical to TRBD1. The CDR3 is 15 amino acids. Trimming cost V 7 bases and J 4 bases; bases outside gene matches: 11. Germline CDR1 is SGHNT and CDR2 is YYREEE (reference sequence).

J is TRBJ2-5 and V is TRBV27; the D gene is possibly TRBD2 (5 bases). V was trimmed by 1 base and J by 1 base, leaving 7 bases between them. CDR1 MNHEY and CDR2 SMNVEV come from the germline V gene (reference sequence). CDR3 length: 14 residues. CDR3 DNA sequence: TGTGCCAGCAGTTTATGGAGCGGCCAAGAGACCCAGTACTTC. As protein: CASSLWSGQETQYF.

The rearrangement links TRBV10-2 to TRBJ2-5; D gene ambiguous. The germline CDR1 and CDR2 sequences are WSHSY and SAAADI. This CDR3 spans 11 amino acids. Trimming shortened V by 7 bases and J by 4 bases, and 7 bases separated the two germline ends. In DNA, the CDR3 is TGCGCCAGCAATACGGGAGAGACCCAGTACTTC. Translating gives CASNTGETQYF.